This T cell receptor beta chain was captured by sequencing in a study of blood T cells in healthy people across ages. Study results and caveats: A strong correlation between TCR beta diversity and naive T cell percentage was seen. Unknown donor CMV status possibly confounded expanded clonotype changes. Per-million-T-cell TCR beta diversity fell roughly linearly with age.

This clonotype was counted only a few times. What it binds is not known. CDR3 size: 16 residues. Per the germline V gene, CDR1 is SGDLS and CDR2 is YYNGEE. Trimming pared 0 bases from V and 4 bases from J, leaving 16 bases between. A J-beta primer mix and a sample-barcoded 5' primer were used in a second PCR of roughly 7 to 12 cycles. Template switching added a 12-random-nucleotide identifier to every cDNA molecule. A single record per CDR3 protein comes from TCRdb applying MiXCR to the 5' RACE reads. The table lists approximately 810,000 distinct CDR3 sequences, under 40% of them singletons. The TCR was taken from a man aged 18 to 35 in good health. What was sequenced was blood. The V call is TRBV9, the J call TRBJ2-5; D is uncertain. The CDR3 loop is CASSVGAQPDGETQYF. Here the CDR3 DNA reads TGTGCCAGCAGCGTAGGCGCACAACCAGACGGAGAGACCCAGTACTTC.